The clone carrying this T cell receptor beta chain was counted between two and nine times. Its matching antigen is unknown. Mismatch with germline at one junction end may stem from a read error. Incorporated into the TCR beta cDNA libraries were unique molecular identifiers, which served to reduce PCR and sequencing biases. Each sample of about 0.9 to 11 million input T cells yielded about 500,000 cDNA molecules, so each molecule approximated one T cell. Via MiXCR, TCRdb re-called the PCR reads, giving one row per CDR3 protein. The repertoire holds around 500,000 distinct CDR3 sequences, around 31% seen once, with 5% to 6% in the top ten. This entry belongs to a study of post-analysis software for immune sequencing data. Findings and limits, study-wide: With TRBV5-6, TRBV5-1 and TRBV20-1 included, five TRBV segments were more frequent in patients than in controls. Normalized Chao1 diversity was significantly lower in multiple sclerosis patients than in controls.

CDR1 is LNHNV and CDR2 is YYDKDF in the germline V gene (reference sequence). This CDR3 is 16 amino acids long. This clonotype was sampled from a girl aged 2-17 years with multiple sclerosis. The sequenced sample consisted of blood. This chain links TRBV15 with TRBJ2-1, with unresolved D. The CDR3 reads CATSLRNPMGYNQQFF. CDR3 nucleotides: TGTGCCACCAGTCTTCGGAATCCCATGGGTTACAATCAGCAGTTCTTC.